This T cell receptor beta chain was documented in a study of shared clonotypes between healthy human individuals. Terminally differentiated effector memory CD45RA+ cells were excluded by CCR7 positive selection of CD45RO-negative cells. Each donor was a Caucasian adult residing in Nashville, Tennessee. The CDR3 runs to 13 residues. Trimming took 6 bases from V and 1 from J; bases not matched to a gene: 4. Germline values: CDR1 SQVTM, CDR2 ANQGSEA. With regard to this clone: The antigen remains undetermined. Other DNA sequences in this sample translate to the same CDR3.

Authors' analysis steps: Filtering differed because ImmunoSEQ produced junction-only sequences that carried no quality scores. The repertoire was sequenced with immunoSEQ multiplex PCR; TCRdb's copy has only in-frame clones and lacks some. V, J and clone size derive from that table, while D and trimming were established from the DNA sequence. The profile shows roughly 2.1 million clones, about 92% of them singletons. Study-wide results and limits: The study's rarefaction showed incomplete sorted-subset sequencing despite large depth. In general, naive subsets displayed greater estimated richness than memory subsets did.

The chain uses TRBV29-1 and TRBJ1-1; 8 nucleotides align to TRBD1. This clonotype originated in a man in his late teens or twenties in good health. Some clones in this sample may be carry-over from other donors' samples. What was sequenced was naive CD8+ T cells from PBMCs. The CDR3 reads CSVPGTGNTEAFF. The CDR3 DNA reads as TGCAGCGTGCCCGGGACAGGGAACACTGAAGCTTTCTTT.